The present T cell receptor (beta chain) was sequenced within a study of human T cells and chemical hapten exposure. Overall study context: Once 0.01% DPC had been applied to the upper back by patch test, readings were taken at 6 days. Overall study findings and caveats: In comparison with controls, expanded TCRs gave rise to a significantly larger number of large CDR3 similarity clusters.

Authors' methods: Sampled TCR counts reached a median of 95,638 per sample, with values ranging from roughly 20,000 to 700,000. TCRdb processed the RACE reads anew with MiXCR; each CDR3 protein has one entry. The V and J calls reflect TCRdb's pipeline rather than the authors' work. This sample has some 400,000 distinct CDR3 sequences, with about 4.4% found just once. Time point indicated: patch test 1, 2 weeks after DPC sensitization. Treatment meaning: therapeutic diphenylcyclopropenone sensitization with weekly scalp DPC. Ahead of applying each patch test, blood was sampled. CDR3 length equals 14 residues. V lost 5 bases and J lost 5, with 14 bases in between. CDR1 is SGHRS, CDR2 YFSETQ, per germline. This clonotype has more than one count but fewer than ten. Its antigen is not known.

The rearrangement uses TRBV5-1 and TRBJ1-5; D not resolved. The clonotype was recovered from a woman in her fifties or sixties with alopecia areata. Some clones in this sample may be carry-over from other donors' samples. The sequenced sample was whole blood, obtained in connection with sensitization to the hapten diphenylcyclopropenone (DPC). Here the CDR3 reads CASSRAGGDQPQHF. Here the CDR3 DNA reads TGCGCCAGCAGTAGGGCAGGCGGAGATCAGCCCCAGCATTTT.